The clone carrying this TCR beta chain was found once. Relative to the germline gene, one junction end is altered; a read error may explain this. This sample is drawn from a study of blood T cell repertoires in COVID-19. Study at large: Donors in the United States, Italy and Spain gave samples during acute or convalescent COVID-19.

The germline V gene encodes CDR1 SSHAT and CDR2 FNYEAQ (reference sequence). This CDR3 is 13 amino acids long. Sequencing was performed with immunoSEQ multiplex PCR; in TCRdb, only in-frame clones are kept and a portion is missing. Of around 140,000 clones listed, around 87% are singletons. This sequence originates from a man aged 65 to 79 with active COVID-19. The sample was peripheral blood. The rearrangement joins TRBV7-7 to TRBJ2-1; unclear D gene. CDR3 sequence: CASSSYFYNEQFF. Written as DNA, the CDR3 is TGTGCTAGCAGCTCGTACTTCTACAATGAGCAGTTCTTC.